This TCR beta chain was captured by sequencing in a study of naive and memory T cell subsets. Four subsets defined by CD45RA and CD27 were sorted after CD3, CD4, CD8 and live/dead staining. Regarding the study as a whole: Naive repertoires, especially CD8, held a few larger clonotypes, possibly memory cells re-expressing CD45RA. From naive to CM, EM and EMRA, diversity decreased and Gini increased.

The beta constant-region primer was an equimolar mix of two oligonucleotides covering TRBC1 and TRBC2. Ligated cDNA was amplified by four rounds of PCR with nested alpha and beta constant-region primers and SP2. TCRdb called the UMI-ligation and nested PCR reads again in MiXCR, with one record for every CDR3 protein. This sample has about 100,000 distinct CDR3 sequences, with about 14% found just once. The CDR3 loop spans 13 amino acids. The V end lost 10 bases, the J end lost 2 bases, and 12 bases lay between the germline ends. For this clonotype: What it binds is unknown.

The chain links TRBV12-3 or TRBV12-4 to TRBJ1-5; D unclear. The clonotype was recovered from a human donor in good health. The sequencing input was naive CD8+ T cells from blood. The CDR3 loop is CATTYAGNQPQHF. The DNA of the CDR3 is TGTGCCACAACTTACGCGGGCAATCAGCCCCAGCATTTT.